This T cell receptor (beta chain) stems from a study of OX40 agonist ivuxolimab in advanced cancers. Study at large: Patients were given ivuxolimab, an antibody that agonizes OX40 (CD134). Under the entry rules, prior anti-PD-1, anti-PD-L1 or anti-CTLA-4 therapy was allowed, and around 40% had some.

In the case of this clone: Its target is unknown.

Assay used: immunoSEQ multiplex PCR; TCRdb lists only in-frame clones, some missing. Of 77,000 or so clones in the sample, roughly 87% were seen once. Study-wide points: Circulating CD4+ and CD8+ T cells showed clonal expansion by week 6 at 0.1 to 3.0 mg/kg. Some patients who did not respond also had low normalized T-cell clonal expansion.

The source of this sequence is an adult with an advanced solid tumor such as melanoma, head and neck, liver or kidney cancer. The sample was CD4+ or CD8+ T cells sorted from blood, taken in a trial of the OX40 agonist ivuxolimab.

CDR3: CASSLGSGAEGYNEQFF. Here the CDR3 DNA reads TGTGCCAGCAGCTTAGGGTCCGGGGCGGAAGGATACAATGAGCAGTTCTTC. The rearrangement uses TRBV7-9 and TRBJ2-1; possibly TRBD1 or TRBD2 for D (5 bases each). The CDR3 has 17 amino acids. The germline CDR1 and CDR2 sequences are SEHNR and FQNEAQ (reference sequence). V was shortened by 1 base and J by 4 bases, with 17 bases between the two germline ends.